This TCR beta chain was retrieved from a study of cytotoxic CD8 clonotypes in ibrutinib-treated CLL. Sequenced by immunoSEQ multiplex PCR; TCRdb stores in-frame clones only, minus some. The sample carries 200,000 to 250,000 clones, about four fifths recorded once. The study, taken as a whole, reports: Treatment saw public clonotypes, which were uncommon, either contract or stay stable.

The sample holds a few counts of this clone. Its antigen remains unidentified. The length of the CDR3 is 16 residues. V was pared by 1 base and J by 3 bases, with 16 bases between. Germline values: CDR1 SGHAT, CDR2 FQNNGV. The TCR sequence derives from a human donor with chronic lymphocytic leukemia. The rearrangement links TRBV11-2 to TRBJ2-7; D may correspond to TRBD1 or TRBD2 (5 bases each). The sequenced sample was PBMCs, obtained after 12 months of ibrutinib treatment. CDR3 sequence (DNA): TGTGCCAGCAGCTTAGGCCTGGGGCTAGCCAACTACGAGCAGTACTTC. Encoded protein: CASSLGLGLANYEQYF. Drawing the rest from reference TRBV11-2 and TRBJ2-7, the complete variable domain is EAGVAQSPRYKIIEKRQSVAFWCNPISGHATLYWYQQILGQGPKLLIQFQNNGVVDDSQLPKDRFSAERLKGVDSTLKIQPAKLEDSAVYLCASSLGLGLANYEQYFGPGTRLTVT.